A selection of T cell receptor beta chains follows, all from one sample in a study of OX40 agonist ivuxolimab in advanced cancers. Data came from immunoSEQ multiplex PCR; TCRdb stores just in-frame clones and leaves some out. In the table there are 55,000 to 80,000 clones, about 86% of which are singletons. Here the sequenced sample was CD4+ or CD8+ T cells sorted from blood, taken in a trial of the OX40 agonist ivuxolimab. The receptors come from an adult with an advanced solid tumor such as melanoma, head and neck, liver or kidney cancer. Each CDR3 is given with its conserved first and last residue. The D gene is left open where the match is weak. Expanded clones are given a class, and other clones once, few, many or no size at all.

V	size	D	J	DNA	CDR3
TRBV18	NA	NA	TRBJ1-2	TGTGCCAGCTCACCTCAAGGGGGGACGGACTATGGCTACACCTTC	CASSPQGGTDYGYTF
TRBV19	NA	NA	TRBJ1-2	TGTGCCAGTAGTATAGCGACAGTGTATGGCTACACCTTC	CASSIATVYGYTF
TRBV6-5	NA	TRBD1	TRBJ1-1	TGTGCCAGCAGGGGGACAGCGGAGAACACTGAAGCTTTCTTT	CASRGTAENTEAFF
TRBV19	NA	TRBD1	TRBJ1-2	TGTGCCAGTAACTATAGGGACAGTATTTACTATGGCTACACCTTC	CASNYRDSIYYGYTF
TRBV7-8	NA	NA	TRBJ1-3	TGTGCCAGCAGCTTGCGGGGGGCTTTAAGCTCTGGAAACACCATATATTTT	CASSLRGALSSGNTIYF
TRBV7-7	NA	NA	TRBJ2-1	TGTGCCAGCAGCTTAGGTGCGGCGGATGAGCAGTTCTTC	CASSLGAADEQFF
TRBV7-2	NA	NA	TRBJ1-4	TGTGCCAGCAGCTCCGGGTCCCGAAATGAAAAACTGTTTTTT	CASSSGSRNEKLFF
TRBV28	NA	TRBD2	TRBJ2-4	TGTGCCAGCAGTTTATATCTAGCGGGAGAAAACATTCAGTACTTC	CASSLYLAGENIQYF
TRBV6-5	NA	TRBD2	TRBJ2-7	TGTGCCAGCAGTCAAAGGACTAGCGGGAGACCCGAGCAGTACTTC	CASSQRTSGRPEQYF
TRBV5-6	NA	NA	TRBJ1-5	TGTGCCAGCAGTCTTACTGGGGGTCAGCCCCAGCATTTT	CASSLTGGQPQHF
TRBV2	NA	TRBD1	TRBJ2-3	TGTGCCAGCAGTGTAGCTCGGGACAGGGCTAGCACAGATACGCAGTATTTT	CASSVARDRASTDTQYF
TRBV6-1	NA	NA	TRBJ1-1	TGTGCCAGCAGTGAAGCGCGGACACCCCCGGCAGGCACTGAAGCTTTCTTT	CASSEARTPPAGTEAFF
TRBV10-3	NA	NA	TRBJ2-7	TGTGCCATCAGTGAGTCCGGAGACCTTGCGTACGAGCAGTACTTC	CAISESGDLAYEQYF
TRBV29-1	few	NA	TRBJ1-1	TGCAGCGTTGATCGGGGGGCGACTGAAGCTTTCTTT	CSVDRGATEAFF
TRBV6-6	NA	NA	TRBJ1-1	TGTGCCAGCAAACACACTGAAGCTTTCTTT	CASKHTEAFF
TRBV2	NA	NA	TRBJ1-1	TGTGCCAGCGGGGACGGTATTATCAACACTGAAGCTTTCTTT	CASGDGIINTEAFF
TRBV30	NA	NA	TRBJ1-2	TGTGCCTGGACTGAGGCCTATGGCTACACCTTC	CAWTEAYGYTF
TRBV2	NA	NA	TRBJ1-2	TGTGCCAGCACACCCGACAGGAACTATGGCTACACCTTC	CASTPDRNYGYTF
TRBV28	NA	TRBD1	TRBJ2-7	TGTGCCAGCAGAAAACACCGGGACAGCATATGGGAGCAGTACTTC	CASRKHRDSIWEQYF
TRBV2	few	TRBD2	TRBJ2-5	TGTGCCAAGGCGACTAGCGCGAACCAAGAGACCCAGTACTTC	CAKATSANQETQYF
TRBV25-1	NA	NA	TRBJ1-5	TGTGCCAGCAGTGCCCCCGGGACACAGGATCAGCCCCAGCATTTT	CASSAPGTQDQPQHF
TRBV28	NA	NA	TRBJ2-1	TGTGCCAGCAGTTTCGGTCAGGGCGGGAATGAGCAGTTCTTC	CASSFGQGGNEQFF
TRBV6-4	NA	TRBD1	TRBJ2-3	TGTGCCAGCAGTGACCAAGGACAGGGTTCAGCGCAGTATTTT	CASSDQGQGSAQYF
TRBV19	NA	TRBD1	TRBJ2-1	TGTGCCAGTAGTAGATGGGGACAGGATTACAATGAGCAGTTCTTC	CASSRWGQDYNEQFF
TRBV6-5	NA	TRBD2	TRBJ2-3	TGTGCCAGCAGCCGGGGGGGGGCCGGCACAGATACGCAGTATTTT	CASSRGGAGTDTQYF
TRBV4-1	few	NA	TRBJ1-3	TGCGCCAGCAGCCCCTATTTCCGGACTGGTGGAAACACCATATATTTT	CASSPYFRTGGNTIYF
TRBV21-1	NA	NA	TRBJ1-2	TGTGCCAGCAGCAAGGGAAGGACAGGGGGTAGGGATGGCTACACCTTC	CASSKGRTGGRDGYTF
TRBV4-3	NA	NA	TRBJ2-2	TGCGCCAGCAGCCAAGGATCTAGCGCCAACACCGGGGAGCTGTTTTTT	CASSQGSSANTGELFF
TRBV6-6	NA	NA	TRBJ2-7	TGTGCCAGCAGTTACTTAACCGAATCCTACGAGCAGTACTTC	CASSYLTESYEQYF
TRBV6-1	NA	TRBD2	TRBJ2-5	TGTGCCAGCAGTGTGACTAGCCTTGAGACCCAGTACTTC	CASSVTSLETQYF
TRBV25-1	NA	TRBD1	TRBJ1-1	TGTGCCAGCAGCAATACAGGGGGTACCTCTGAAGCTTTCTTT	CASSNTGGTSEAFF
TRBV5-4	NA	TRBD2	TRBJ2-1	TGTGCCAGCAGCTTGCGACGGACTAGCGGGTCGAGTGAGCAGTTCTTC	CASSLRRTSGSSEQFF